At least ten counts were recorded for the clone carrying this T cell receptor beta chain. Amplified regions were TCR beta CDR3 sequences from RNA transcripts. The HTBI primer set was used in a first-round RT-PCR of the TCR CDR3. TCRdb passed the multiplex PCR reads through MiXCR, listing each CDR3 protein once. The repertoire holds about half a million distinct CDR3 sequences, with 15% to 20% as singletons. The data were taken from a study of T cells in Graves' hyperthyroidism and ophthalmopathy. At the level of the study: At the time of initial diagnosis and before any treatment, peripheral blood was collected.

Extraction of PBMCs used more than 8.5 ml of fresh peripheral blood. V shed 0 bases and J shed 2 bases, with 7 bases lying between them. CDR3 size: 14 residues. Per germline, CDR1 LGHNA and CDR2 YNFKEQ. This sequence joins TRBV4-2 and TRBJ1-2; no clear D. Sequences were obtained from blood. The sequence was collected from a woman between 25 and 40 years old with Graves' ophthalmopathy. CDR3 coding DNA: TGTGCCAGCAGCCAAGATGAAGTCAACTATGGCTACACCTTC. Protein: CASSQDEVNYGYTF.